This TCR beta chain emerged from a study of blood T cell repertoires in COVID-19. Germline V gene lookup returns CDR1 SEHNR and CDR2 FQNEAQ (reference sequence). The V gene end was trimmed by 9 bases and the J gene end by 0 bases; junction bases not matched to a gene: 4. The CDR3 runs to 14 residues. Participant-given clinical history determined each cohort assignment. Data came from immunoSEQ multiplex PCR; TCRdb stores just in-frame clones and leaves some out. In the table there are around 120,000 clones, 75% to 90% of which are singletons. The sequenced sample consisted of PBMCs or T cells enriched from blood (not recorded which). The gene calls are TRBV7-9 and TRBJ1-1; TRBD1 matches 10 bases. This TCR was sampled from a woman aged 50 to 60 who had recovered from COVID-19. The CDR3 is CASGQGGMNTEAFF. CDR3 bases: TGTGCCAGTGGACAGGGGGGCATGAACACTGAAGCTTTCTTT.